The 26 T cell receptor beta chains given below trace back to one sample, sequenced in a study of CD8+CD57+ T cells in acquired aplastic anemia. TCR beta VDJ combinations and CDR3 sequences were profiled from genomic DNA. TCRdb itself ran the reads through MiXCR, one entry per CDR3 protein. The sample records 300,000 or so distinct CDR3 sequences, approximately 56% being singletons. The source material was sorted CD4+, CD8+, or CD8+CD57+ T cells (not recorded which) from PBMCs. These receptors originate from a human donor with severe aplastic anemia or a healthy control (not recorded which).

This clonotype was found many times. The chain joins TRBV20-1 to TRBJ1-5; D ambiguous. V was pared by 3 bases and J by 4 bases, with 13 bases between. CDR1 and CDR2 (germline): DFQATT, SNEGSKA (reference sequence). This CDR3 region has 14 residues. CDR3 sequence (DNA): TGCAGTGCTAGGATACAACAGCCGAATCAGCCCCAGCATTTT. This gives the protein CSARIQQPNQPQHF.

The CDR3 region has the DNA TGTGCCAGCAGCTTAGCCGGCGGGACAGGGGAGTCTGAAGCTTTCTTT. Protein: CASSLAGGTGESEAFF. The V gene is TRBV7-9, the J gene TRBJ1-1; 10 nucleotides match TRBD1. CDR1 is SEHNR and CDR2 is FQNEAQ in the germline V gene (reference sequence). V trimming: 0 bases; J trimming: 6 bases; junction bases outside the gene matches: 7. The CDR3 spans 16 residues.

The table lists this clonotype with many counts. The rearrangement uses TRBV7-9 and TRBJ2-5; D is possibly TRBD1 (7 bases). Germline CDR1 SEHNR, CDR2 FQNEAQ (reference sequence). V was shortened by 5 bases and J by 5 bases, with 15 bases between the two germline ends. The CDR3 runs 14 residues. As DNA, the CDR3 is TGTGCCAGCAGCCTCAGGGGGGCTTTGGAGACCCAGTACTTC. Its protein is CASSLRGALETQYF.

The CDR3 reads CASSAAWTIRTDTQYF. For the CDR3, the DNA is TGTGCCAGCAGCGCGGCCTGGACAATACGAACAGATACGCAGTATTTT. The J gene is TRBJ2-3, the V gene TRBV9; perhaps TRBD1 as D (5 bases). V was trimmed by 3 bases and J by 3 bases, leaving 17 bases between them. This CDR3 spans 16 amino acids. CDR1 SGDLS and CDR2 YYNGEE come from the germline V gene.

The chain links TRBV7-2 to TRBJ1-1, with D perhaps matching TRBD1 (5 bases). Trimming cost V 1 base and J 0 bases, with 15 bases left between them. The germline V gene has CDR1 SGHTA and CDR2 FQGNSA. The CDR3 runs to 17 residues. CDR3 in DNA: TGTGCCAGCAGCTTAGGTCGTCGACAGCCTATGAACACTGAAGCTTTCTTT. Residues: CASSLGRRQPMNTEAFF. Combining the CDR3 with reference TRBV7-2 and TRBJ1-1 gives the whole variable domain GAGVSQSPSNKVTEKGKDVELRCDPISGHTALYWYRQSLGQGLEFLIYFQGNSAPDKSGLPSDRFSAERTGGSVSTLTIQRTQQEDSAVYLCASSLGRRQPMNTEAFFGQGTRLTVV.

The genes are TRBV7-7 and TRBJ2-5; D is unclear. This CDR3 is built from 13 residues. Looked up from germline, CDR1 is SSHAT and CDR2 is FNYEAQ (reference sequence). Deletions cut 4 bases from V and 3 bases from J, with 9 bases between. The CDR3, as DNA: TGTGCCAGCAGCTCTCTAAGAAAAGAGACCCAGTACTTC. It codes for CASSSLRKETQYF.

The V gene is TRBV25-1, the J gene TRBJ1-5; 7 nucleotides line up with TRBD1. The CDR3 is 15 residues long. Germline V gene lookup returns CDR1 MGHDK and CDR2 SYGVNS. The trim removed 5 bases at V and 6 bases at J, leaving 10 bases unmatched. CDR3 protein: CASSFGRGGSQPQHF. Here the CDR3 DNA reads TGTGCCAGCAGTTTTGGCAGGGGGGGGTCTCAGCCCCAGCATTTT.

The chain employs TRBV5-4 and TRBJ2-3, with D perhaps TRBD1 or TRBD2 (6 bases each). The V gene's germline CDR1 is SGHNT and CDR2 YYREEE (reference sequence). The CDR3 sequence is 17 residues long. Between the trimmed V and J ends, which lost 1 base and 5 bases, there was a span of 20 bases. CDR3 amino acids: CASSLLRSGATGDTQYF. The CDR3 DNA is TGTGCCAGCAGCTTGTTACGTTCGGGGGCGACGGGAGATACGCAGTATTTT.

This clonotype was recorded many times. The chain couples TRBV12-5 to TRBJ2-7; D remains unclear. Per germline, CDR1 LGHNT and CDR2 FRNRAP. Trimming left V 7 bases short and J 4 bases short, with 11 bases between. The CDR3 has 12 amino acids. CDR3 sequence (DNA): TGTGCTAGTGCCTCCGGTGGGTACGAGCAGTACTTC. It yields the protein CASASGGYEQYF.

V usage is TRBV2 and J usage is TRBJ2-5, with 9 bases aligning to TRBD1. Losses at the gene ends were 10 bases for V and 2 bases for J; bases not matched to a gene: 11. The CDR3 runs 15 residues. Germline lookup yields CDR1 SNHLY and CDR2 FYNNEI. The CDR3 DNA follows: TGTGCCATTACGCCACTCGGGACAGGGCAAGAGACCCAGTACTTC. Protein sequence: CAITPLGTGQETQYF.

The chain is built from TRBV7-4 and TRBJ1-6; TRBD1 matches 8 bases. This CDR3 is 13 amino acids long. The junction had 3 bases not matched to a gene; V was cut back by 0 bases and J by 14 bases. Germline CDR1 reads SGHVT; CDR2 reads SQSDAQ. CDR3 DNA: TGTGCCAGCAGCTTAGCCGGGACAGGCACCCTCCACTTT. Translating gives CASSLAGTGTLHF.

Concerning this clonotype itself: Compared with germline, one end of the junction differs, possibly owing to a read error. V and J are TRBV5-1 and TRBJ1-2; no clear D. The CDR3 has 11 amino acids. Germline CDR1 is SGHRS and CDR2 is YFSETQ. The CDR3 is CASSLRYGYTF. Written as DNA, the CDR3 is TGTGCCAGCAGCCTTCGGTATGGCTACACCTTC. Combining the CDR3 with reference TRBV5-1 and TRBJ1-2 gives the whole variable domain KAGVTQTPRYLIKTRGQQVTLSCSPISGHRSVSWYQQTPGQGLQFLFEYFSETQRNKGNFPGRFSGRQFSNSRSEMNVSTLELGDSALYLCASSLRYGYTFGSGTRLTVV.

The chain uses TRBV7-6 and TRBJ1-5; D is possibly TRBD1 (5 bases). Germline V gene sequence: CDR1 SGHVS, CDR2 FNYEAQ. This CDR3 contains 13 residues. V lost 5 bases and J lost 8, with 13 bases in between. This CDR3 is CASSPRVGEPQHF. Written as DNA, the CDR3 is TGTGCCAGCAGCCCCAGGGTCGGGGAGCCCCAGCATTTT.

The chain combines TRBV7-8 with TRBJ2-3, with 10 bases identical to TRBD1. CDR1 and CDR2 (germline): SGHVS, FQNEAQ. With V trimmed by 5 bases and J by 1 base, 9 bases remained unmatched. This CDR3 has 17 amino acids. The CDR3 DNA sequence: TGTGCCAGCAGCCTAGAGCGGGACAGGGGTGGCACAGATACGCAGTATTTT. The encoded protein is CASSLERDRGGTDTQYF.

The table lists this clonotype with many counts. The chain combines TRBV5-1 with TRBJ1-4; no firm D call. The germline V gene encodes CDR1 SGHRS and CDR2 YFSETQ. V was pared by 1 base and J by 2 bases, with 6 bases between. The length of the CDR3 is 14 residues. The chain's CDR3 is CASSLQTTNEKLFF. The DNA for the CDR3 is TGCGCCAGCAGCTTGCAGACCACTAATGAAAAACTGTTTTTT. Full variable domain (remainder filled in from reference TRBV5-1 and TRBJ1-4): KAGVTQTPRYLIKTRGQQVTLSCSPISGHRSVSWYQQTPGQGLQFLFEYFSETQRNKGNFPGRFSGRQFSNSRSEMNVSTLELGDSALYLCASSLQTTNEKLFFGSGTQLSVL.

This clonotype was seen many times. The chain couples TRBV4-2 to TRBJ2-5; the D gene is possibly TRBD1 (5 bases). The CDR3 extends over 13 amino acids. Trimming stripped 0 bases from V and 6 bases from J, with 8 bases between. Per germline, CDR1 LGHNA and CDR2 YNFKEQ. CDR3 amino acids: CASSQERGKTQYF. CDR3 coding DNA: TGTGCCAGCAGCCAAGAAAGGGGAAAGACCCAGTACTTC.

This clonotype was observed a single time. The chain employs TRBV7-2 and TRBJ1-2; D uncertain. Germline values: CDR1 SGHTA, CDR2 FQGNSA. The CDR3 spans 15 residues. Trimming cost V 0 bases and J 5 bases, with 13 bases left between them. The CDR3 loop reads CASSLARVTPYGYTF. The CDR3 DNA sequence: TGTGCCAGCAGCTTAGCGCGAGTAACTCCATATGGCTACACCTTC.

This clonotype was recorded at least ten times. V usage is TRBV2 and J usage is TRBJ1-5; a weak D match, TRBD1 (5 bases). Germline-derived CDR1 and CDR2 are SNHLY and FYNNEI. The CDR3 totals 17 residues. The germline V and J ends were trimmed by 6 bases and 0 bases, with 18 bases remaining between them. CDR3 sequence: CASRAGPGLHSNQPQHF. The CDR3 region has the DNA TGTGCCAGCAGGGCAGGGCCGGGCTTGCATAGCAATCAGCCCCAGCATTTT.

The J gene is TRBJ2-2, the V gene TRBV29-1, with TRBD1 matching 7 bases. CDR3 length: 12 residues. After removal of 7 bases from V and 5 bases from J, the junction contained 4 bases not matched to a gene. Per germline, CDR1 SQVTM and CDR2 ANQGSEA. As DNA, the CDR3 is TGCAGCGGGACCAGGGGGACCGGGGAGCTGTTTTTT. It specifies CSGTRGTGELFF.

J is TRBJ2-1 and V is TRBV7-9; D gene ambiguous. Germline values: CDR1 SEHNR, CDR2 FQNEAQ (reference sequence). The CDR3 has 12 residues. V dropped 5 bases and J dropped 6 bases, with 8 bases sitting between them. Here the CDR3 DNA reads TGTGCCAGCAGCCCCACCACCAATGAGCAGTTCTTC. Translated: CASSPTTNEQFF.

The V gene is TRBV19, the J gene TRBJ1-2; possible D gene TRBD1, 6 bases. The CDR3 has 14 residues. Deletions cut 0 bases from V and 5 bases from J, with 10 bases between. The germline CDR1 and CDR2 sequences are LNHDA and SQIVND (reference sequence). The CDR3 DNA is TGTGCCAGTAGTATAGAGCCCACAGGGTATGGCTACACCTTC. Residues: CASSIEPTGYGYTF.

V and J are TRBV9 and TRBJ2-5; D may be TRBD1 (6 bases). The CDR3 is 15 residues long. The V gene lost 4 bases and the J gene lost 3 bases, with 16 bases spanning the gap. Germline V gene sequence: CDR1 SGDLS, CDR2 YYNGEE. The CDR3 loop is CASSRDHGQKETQYF. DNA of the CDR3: TGTGCCAGCAGCCGTGACCACGGACAGAAAGAGACCCAGTACTTC.

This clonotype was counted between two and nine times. Here the CDR3 reads CSASMYRSSYEQYF. The CDR3 bases are TGCAGTGCTAGTATGTACAGGAGCTCCTACGAGCAGTACTTC. The V and J genes are TRBV20-1 and TRBJ2-7; the D gene is possibly TRBD1 (5 bases). V shed 3 bases and J shed 0 bases, with 12 bases lying between them. CDR3 size: 14 residues. The germline V gene has CDR1 DFQATT and CDR2 SNEGSKA (reference sequence).

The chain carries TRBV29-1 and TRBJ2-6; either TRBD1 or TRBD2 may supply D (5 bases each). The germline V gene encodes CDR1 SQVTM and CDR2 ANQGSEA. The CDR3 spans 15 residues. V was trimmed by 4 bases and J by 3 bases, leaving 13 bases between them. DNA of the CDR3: TGCAGCGTTGTTGCAAGGGGAGATGGGGCCAACGTCCTGACTTTC. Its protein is CSVVARGDGANVLTF.

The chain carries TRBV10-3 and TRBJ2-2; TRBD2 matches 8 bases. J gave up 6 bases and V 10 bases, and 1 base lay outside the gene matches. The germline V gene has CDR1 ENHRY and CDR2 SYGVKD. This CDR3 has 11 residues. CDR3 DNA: TGTGCCACCGGGGGGGCCGGGGAGCTGTTTTTT. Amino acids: CATGGAGELFF.

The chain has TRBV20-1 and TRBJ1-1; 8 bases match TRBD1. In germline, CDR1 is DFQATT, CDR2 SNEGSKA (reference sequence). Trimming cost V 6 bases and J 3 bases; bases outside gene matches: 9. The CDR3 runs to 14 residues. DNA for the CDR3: TGCAGTGCAGGACAGGGTCTGTTGTACACTGAAGCTTTCTTT. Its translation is CSAGQGLLYTEAFF.